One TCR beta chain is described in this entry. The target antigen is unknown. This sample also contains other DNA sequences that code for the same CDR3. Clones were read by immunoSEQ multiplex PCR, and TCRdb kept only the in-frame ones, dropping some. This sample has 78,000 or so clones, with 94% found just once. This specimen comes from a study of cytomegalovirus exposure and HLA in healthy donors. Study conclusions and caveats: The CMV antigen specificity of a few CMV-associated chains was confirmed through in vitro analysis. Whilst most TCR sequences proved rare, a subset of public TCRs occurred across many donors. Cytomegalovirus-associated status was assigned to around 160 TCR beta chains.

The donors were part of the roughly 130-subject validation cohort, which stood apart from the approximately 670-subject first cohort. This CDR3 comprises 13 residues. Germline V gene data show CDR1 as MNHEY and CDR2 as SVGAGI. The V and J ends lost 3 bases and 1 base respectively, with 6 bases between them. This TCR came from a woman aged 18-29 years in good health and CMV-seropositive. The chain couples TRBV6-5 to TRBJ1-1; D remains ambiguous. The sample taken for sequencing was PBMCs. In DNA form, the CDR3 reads TGTGCCAGCAGTTATGAGGGGAACACTGAAGCTTTCTTT. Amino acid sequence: CASSYEGNTEAFF.